This T cell receptor (beta chain) was captured in a study of T cell responses to AZD1222 COVID-19 vaccine. Overall study findings and caveats: Across spike, vaccine-associated CD4 TCRs were found, dominant at 160-218 and 743-854. After the peak T cell response, and only then, were repertoires sampled.

Sequencing used immunoSEQ multiplex PCR; TCRdb keeps in-frame clones, though not all of them. The data contain some 140,000 clones, 90% to 95% of them seen just once; the ten biggest clones take up around 3.3%. This clone was recorded a few times. Antigen: not known. Other DNA sequences in the same sample also yield this CDR3. The sequences come from peripheral blood, collected on day 0 of AZD1222 vaccination. This receptor was taken from an adult in good health.

CDR3 sequence: CASSLDRAYEQYF. The CDR3 coding sequence is TGCGCCAGCAGCCTAGACAGGGCCTACGAGCAGTACTTC. V usage is TRBV5-1 and J usage is TRBJ2-7; the match to TRBD1 covers 7 bases. V shed 4 bases, J shed 2 bases, and the junction held 3 bases outside the gene matches. The CDR3 runs 13 residues. The V gene's germline CDR1 is SGHRS and CDR2 YFSETQ.